This TCR beta chain comes out of a study of blood T cell repertoires in COVID-19. Study-wide context: COVID-19 samples collected from the United States, Italy and Spain covered acute and convalescent phases. Nucleic acid was either cDNA or gDNA, and it came from T cells, B-cell-depleted T cells, or PBMCs.

Original processing methods: The authors estimated nucleated cell counts from reference gene primer amplification. The protocol was immunoSEQ multiplex PCR, while the TCRdb copy is restricted to in-frame clones and leaves out a portion. The DNA gave D and trimming, while V, J and clone size come from that table. This sample has about 180,000 clones; around four fifths occur once, and the top ten carry more than 7.5%. This CDR3 has 13 residues. Trimming removed 2 bases from V and 4 bases from J, with 8 bases in between. From germline, CDR1 is MNHEY and CDR2 SVGEGT. This clone has a single count. Seattle patients were enrolled during active infection and followed longitudinally.

The sample comprised peripheral blood. The chain uses TRBV6-2 or TRBV6-3 and TRBJ1-2; D gene ambiguous. The clonotype was recovered from an older woman with COVID-19, enrolled during active disease. The CDR3 nucleotides read TGTGCCAGCAGTTACGGGCAAATCTATGGCTACACCTTC. Protein: CASSYGQIYGYTF.